One and the same sample provided the 13 T cell receptor beta chains below, sequenced in a study of T cell responses to AZD1222 COVID-19 vaccine. TCRdb's copy holds only in-frame clones and misses some; the assay was immunoSEQ multiplex PCR. The profile covers some 170,000 clones, with about 90% appearing a single time and roughly 4% taken by the ten largest. The sample here was peripheral blood, taken 28 days after the second dose of the MenACWY control vaccine. These receptors originate from an adult who received the MenACWY meningococcal vaccine as a control.

The chain combines TRBV12-3 or TRBV12-4 with TRBJ2-7; D might be TRBD1 (7 bases). This CDR3 has 11 amino acids. V dropped 6 bases and J dropped 7 bases, with 10 bases sitting between them. CDR3 loop: CASSQGGEQYF. CDR3 in DNA: TGTGCCAGCAGCCAGGGGGGAGAGCAGTACTTC.

The chain employs TRBV29-1 and TRBJ2-7, with D perhaps TRBD2 (6 bases). The CDR3 is 14 residues long. From germline, CDR1 is SQVTM and CDR2 ANQGSEA. The germline V and J ends were trimmed by 5 bases and 4 bases, with 18 bases remaining between them. CDR3 bases: TGCAGCGTTATAGCGTCCGGGAGTACGTACGAGCAGTACTTC. Residues: CSVIASGSTYEQYF.

The chain combines TRBV11-3 with TRBJ2-2; maybe TRBD1 (5 bases). Germline V gene sequence: CDR1 SGHNT, CDR2 YENEEA. CDR3 length equals 15 residues. V was pared by 3 bases and J by 6 bases, with 14 bases between. The CDR3: CASSLGQPKPGELFF. CDR3 sequence (DNA): TGTGCCAGCAGCTTGGGGCAGCCAAAGCCCGGGGAGCTGTTTTTT.

As DNA, the CDR3 is TGTGCCAGCAGTTTGAGGACAGATACGCAGTATTTT. This codes for CASSLRTDTQYF. The chain joins TRBV28 to TRBJ2-3; D is unclear. The CDR3 runs 12 residues. The V gene's germline CDR1 is MDHEN and CDR2 SYDVKM. V lost 3 bases and J 3 bases, leaving 4 bases between the germline ends.

This chain joins TRBV9 and TRBJ2-1, with D unresolved. V dropped 0 bases and J dropped 0 bases, with 10 bases sitting between them. This CDR3 contains 16 residues. CDR1 and CDR2 (germline): SGDLS, YYNGEE. For the CDR3, the DNA is TGTGCCAGCAGCGTAGGTTTGTCTACCTCCTACAATGAGCAGTTCTTC. It specifies CASSVGLSTSYNEQFF.

This chain joins TRBV28 and TRBJ1-2; D unresolved. V was clipped by 3 bases and J by 6 bases, with 14 bases between them. Germline V gene sequence: CDR1 MDHEN, CDR2 SYDVKM. CDR3 length: 14 amino acids. The CDR3 coding sequence is TGTGCCAGCAGTTTGAGGGCCAGTGCTAATGGCTACACCTTC. Translation gives CASSLRASANGYTF.

J is TRBJ1-2 and V is TRBV3-1 (or the pseudogene TRBV3-2), with 8 bases aligning to TRBD1. The CDR3 length is 14 residues. V shed 6 bases and J 6 bases; nucleotides not matched to a gene: 9. CDR1 is LGHDT and CDR2 is YNNKEL in the germline V gene (reference sequence). For the CDR3, the DNA is TGTGCCAGCAGACACCAGGGGGCGCAGAATGGCTACACCTTC. As protein: CASRHQGAQNGYTF.

In DNA form, the CDR3 reads TGCGCCAGCAGCCAAGTCAGACAGGGAAGTGAAACGGGCTACACCTTC. Translating it yields CASSQVRQGSETGYTF. V is TRBV4-1 and J is TRBJ1-2; 7 nucleotides align to TRBD1. The CDR3 covers 16 residues. Germline trimming cut 1 base from V and 8 bases from J; bases unmatched to any gene: 13. Germline CDR1 MGHRA, CDR2 YSYEKL.

The chain recombines TRBV27 with TRBJ2-3; TRBD1 might be the D (5 bases). The V end was cut by 6 bases, the J end by 4 bases, with 26 bases between. The CDR3 extends over 18 amino acids. The V gene's germline CDR1 is MNHEY and CDR2 SMNVEV (reference sequence). The CDR3 DNA reads TGTGCCAGCAGCTCCTTTTACACCGGCAGGGAATCGGCAGATACGCAGTATTTT. It is translated as CASSSFYTGRESADTQYF.

V and J are TRBV5-6 and TRBJ1-2; 8 nucleotides align to TRBD1. The V segment lost 0 bases and the J segment 8 bases; nucleotides outside the gene matches: 3. The CDR3 has 13 residues. Germline CDR1 SGHDT, CDR2 YYEEEE. Written as DNA, the CDR3 is TGTGCCAGCAGCTTGGACAGGGGGTTCGGCTACACCTTC. Residues: CASSLDRGFGYTF.

This clone was seen only once. The chain joins TRBV7-2 to TRBJ2-3; D perhaps matches TRBD2 (5 bases). Trimming removed 8 bases from V and 7 bases from J, with 16 bases in between. The CDR3 runs to 13 residues. The germline V gene has CDR1 SGHTA and CDR2 FQGNSA. As DNA, the CDR3 is TGTGCCAGCTGGGGAGCGGTTGGTAATACGCAGTATTTT. This sequence encodes CASWGAVGNTQYF.

V usage is TRBV28 and J usage is TRBJ1-1; D is ambiguous. The germline gives CDR1 MDHEN, CDR2 SYDVKM. CDR3 length equals 13 residues. V shed 8 bases and J shed 0 bases, with 10 bases lying between them. CDR3 region: CASLQRMNTEAFF. The CDR3 bases are TGTGCCAGCCTGCAACGAATGAACACTGAAGCTTTCTTT.

The chain has TRBV28 and TRBJ1-1; the D gene is possibly TRBD1 (5 bases). Trimming left V 6 bases short and J 3 bases short, with 17 bases between. The V gene's germline CDR1 is MDHEN and CDR2 SYDVKM. The CDR3 runs to 15 residues. The CDR3 DNA sequence: TGTGCCAGCAGCTTGGGGCCAGGGTTGGACACTGAAGCTTTCTTT. This encodes CASSLGPGLDTEAFF.